This TCR beta chain was recovered during a study of cytomegalovirus exposure and HLA in healthy donors. The CDR3 covers 14 residues. The V gene end was trimmed by 3 bases and the J gene end by 4 bases; junction bases not matched to a gene: 3. Germline CDR1 is LNHDA and CDR2 is SQIVND (reference sequence). At sampling all donors were nominally healthy, likely with unrecorded immune exposures. General observations from the study: Specificity of a few CMV-associated chains for CMV antigens was verified in vitro. Sequencing artifact likely explains a cluster of highly shared sequence variants.

A few counts support this clone. Its antigen is currently unknown. Both 60 Vbeta primers and 13 Jbeta primers went into the PCR. Original data processing: Around 83 million unique TCR beta chains, 9 million to 11 million shared, were counted in a later analysis. TCRdb's copy holds only in-frame clones and misses some; the assay was immunoSEQ multiplex PCR. That table supplies the V and J calls and clone size; D and trimming were determined from the DNA. The sample yields tens of thousands of clones, about 80% seen once. This clonotype originated in a man younger than 30 in good health and CMV-seronegative. Sequences were obtained from PBMCs. The V call is TRBV19, the J call TRBJ1-1; 9 bases align to TRBD1. CDR3 amino acids: CASSMGDRATEAFF. The CDR3 coding sequence is TGTGCCAGTAGTATGGGGGACAGGGCCACTGAAGCTTTCTTT.